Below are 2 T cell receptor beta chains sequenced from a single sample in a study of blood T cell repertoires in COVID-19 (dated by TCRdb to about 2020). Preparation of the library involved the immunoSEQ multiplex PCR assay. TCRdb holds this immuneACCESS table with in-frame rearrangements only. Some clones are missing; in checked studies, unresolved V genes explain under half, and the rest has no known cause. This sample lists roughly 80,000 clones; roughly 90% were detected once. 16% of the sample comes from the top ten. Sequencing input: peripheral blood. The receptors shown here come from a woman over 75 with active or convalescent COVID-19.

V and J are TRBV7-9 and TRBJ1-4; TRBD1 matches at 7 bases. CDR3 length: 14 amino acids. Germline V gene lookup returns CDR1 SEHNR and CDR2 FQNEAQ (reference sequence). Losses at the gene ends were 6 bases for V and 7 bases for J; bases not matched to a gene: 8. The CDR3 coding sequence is TGTGCCAGCAGTCCTAGGGGGCGGGTTGAAAAACTGTTTTTT. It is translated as CASSPRGRVEKLFF.

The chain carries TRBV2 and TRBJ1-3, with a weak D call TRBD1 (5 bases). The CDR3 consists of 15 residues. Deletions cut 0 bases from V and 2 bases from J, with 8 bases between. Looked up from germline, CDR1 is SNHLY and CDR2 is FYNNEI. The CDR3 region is CASSEAPGTGNTIYF. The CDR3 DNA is TGTGCCAGCAGTGAAGCGCCAGGGACTGGAAACACCATATATTTT.